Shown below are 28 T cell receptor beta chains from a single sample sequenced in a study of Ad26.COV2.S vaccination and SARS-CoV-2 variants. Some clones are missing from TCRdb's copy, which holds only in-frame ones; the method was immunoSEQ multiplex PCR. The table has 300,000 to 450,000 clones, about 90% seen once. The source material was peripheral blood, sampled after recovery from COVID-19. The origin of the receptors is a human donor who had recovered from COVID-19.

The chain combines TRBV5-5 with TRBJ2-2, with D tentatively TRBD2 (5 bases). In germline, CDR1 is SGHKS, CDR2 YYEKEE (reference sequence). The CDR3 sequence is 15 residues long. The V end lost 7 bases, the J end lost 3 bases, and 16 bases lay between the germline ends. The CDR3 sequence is CASSEGRADTGELFF. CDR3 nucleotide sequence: TGTGCCAGCTCTGAAGGGCGGGCAGACACCGGGGAGCTGTTTTTT.

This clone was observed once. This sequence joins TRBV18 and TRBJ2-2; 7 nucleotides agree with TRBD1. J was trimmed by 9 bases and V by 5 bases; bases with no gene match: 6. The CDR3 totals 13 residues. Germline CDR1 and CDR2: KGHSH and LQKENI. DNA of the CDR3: TGTGCCAGCTCAGTCGACAGGGACCGGGAGCTGTTTTTT. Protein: CASSVDRDRELFF. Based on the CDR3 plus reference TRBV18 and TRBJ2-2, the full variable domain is NAGVMQNPRHLVRRRGQEARLRCSPMKGHSHVYWYRQLPEEGLKFMVYLQKENIIDESGMPKERFSAEFPKEGPSILRIQQVVRGDSAAYFCASSVDRDRELFFGEGSRLTVL.

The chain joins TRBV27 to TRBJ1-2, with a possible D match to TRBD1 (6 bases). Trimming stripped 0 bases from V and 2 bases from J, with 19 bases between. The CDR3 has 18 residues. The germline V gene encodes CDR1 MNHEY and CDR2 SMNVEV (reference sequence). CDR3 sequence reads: CASSLSTGRGGPNYGYTF. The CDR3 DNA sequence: TGTGCCAGCAGTTTATCGACGGGCAGGGGTGGGCCAAACTATGGCTACACCTTC.

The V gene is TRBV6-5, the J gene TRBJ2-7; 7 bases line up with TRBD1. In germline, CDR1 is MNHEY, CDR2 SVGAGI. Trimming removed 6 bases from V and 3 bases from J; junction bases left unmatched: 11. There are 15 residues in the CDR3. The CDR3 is CASRKGQPILYEQYF. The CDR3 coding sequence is TGTGCCAGCAGGAAGGGACAGCCCATTCTCTACGAGCAGTACTTC.

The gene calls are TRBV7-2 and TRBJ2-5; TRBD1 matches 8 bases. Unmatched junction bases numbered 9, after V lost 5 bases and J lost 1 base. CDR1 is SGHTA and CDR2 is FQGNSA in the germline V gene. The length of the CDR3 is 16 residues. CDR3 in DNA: TGTGCCAGCAGCCTACAGACAGGGGCTATCCAAGAGACCCAGTACTTC. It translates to CASSLQTGAIQETQYF.

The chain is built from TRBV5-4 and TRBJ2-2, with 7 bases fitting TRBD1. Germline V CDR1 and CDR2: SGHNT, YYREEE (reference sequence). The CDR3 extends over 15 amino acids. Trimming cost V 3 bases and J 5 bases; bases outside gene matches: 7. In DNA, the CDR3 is TGTGCCAGCAGCTACAGGGGACCTGAGACCGGGGAGCTGTTTTTT. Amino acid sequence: CASSYRGPETGELFF. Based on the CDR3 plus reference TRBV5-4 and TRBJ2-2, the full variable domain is ETGVTQSPTHLIKTRGQQVTLRCSSQSGHNTVSWYQQALGQGPQFIFQYYREEENGRGNFPPRFSGLQFPNYSSELNVNALELDDSALYLCASSYRGPETGELFFGEGSRLTVL.

This chain's CDR3 is CASSLVSDSGNTIYF. The CDR3 nucleotides are TGCGCCAGCAGCTTGGTTAGTGATTCTGGAAACACCATATATTTT. V is TRBV5-1 and J is TRBJ1-3; D uncertain. Per the germline V gene, CDR1 is SGHRS and CDR2 is YFSETQ. The CDR3 sequence is 15 residues long. V was pared by 0 bases and J by 1 base, with 8 bases between.

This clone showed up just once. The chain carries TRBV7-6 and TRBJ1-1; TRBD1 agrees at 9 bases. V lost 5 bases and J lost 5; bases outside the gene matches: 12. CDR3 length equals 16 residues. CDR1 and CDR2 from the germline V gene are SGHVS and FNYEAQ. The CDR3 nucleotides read TGTGCCAGCAGCGGGGGACAGGGAGCCGCTGGGACTGAAGCTTTCTTT. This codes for CASSGGQGAAGTEAFF.

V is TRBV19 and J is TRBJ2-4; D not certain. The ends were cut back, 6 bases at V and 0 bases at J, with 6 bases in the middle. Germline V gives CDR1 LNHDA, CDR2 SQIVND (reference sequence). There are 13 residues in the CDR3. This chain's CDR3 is CASRATAKNIQYF. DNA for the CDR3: TGTGCCAGTAGGGCCACAGCCAAAAACATTCAGTACTTC. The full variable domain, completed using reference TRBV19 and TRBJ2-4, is DGGITQSPKYLFRKEGQNVTLSCEQNLNHDAMYWYRQDPGQGLRLIYYSQIVNDFQKGDIAEGYSVSREKKESFPLTVTSAQKNPTAFYLCASRATAKNIQYFGAGTRLSVL.

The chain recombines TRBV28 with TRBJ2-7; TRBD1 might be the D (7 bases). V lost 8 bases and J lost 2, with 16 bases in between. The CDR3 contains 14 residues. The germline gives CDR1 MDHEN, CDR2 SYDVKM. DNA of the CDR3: TGTGCCAGCCATGGCACAGGGGAGGCCTACGAGCAGTACTTC. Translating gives CASHGTGEAYEQYF.

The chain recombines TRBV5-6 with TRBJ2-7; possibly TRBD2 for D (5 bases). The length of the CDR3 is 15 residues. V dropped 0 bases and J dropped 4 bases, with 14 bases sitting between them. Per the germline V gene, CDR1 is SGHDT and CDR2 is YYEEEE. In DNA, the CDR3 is TGTGCCAGCAGCTTGGTAGCGACGACAACTTACGAGCAGTACTTC. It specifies CASSLVATTTYEQYF.

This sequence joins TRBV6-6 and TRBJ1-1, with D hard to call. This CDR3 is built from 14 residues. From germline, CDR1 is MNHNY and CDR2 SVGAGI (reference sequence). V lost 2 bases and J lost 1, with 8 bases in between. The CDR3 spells CASSYVRSNTEAFF. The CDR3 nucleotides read TGTGCCAGCAGTTACGTCAGGTCGAACACTGAAGCTTTCTTT.

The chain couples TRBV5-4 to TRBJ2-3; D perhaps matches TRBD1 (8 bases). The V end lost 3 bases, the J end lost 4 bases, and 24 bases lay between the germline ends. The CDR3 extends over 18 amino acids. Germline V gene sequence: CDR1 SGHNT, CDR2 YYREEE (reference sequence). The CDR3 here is CASSSGGQGGSFADTQYF. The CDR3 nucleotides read TGTGCCAGCAGCTCGGGAGGACAGGGTGGCTCCTTCGCAGATACGCAGTATTTT. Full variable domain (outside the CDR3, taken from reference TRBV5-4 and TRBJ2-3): ETGVTQSPTHLIKTRGQQVTLRCSSQSGHNTVSWYQQALGQGPQFIFQYYREEENGRGNFPPRFSGLQFPNYSSELNVNALELDDSALYLCASSSGGQGGSFADTQYFGPGTRLTVL.

The CDR3 coding sequence is TGTGCCAGCAGTTCTGGACAGAGCAATCAGCCCCAGCATTTT. Residues: CASSSGQSNQPQHF. The chain uses TRBV6-5 and TRBJ1-5; tentative D call: TRBD1 (6 bases). V shed 4 bases and J shed 1 base, with 8 bases lying between them. This CDR3 has 14 residues. Germline-derived CDR1 and CDR2 are MNHEY and SVGAGI.

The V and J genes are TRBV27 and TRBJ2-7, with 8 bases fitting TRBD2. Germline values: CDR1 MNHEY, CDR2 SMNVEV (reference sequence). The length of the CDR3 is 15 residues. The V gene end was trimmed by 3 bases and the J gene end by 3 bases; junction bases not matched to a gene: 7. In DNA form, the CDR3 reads TGTGCCAGCAGTTTGGGTAGCGGGGCGAACTACGAGCAGTACTTC. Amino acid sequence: CASSLGSGANYEQYF.

The CDR3 sequence is CASSLAAEQFF. The CDR3 bases are TGTGCCAGCAGTTTAGCTGCTGAGCAGTTCTTC. The V gene is TRBV9, the J gene TRBJ2-1; D remains unclear. The CDR3 consists of 11 residues. V gave up 5 bases and J gave up 9 bases, with 9 bases separating them. Germline values: CDR1 SGDLS, CDR2 YYNGEE.

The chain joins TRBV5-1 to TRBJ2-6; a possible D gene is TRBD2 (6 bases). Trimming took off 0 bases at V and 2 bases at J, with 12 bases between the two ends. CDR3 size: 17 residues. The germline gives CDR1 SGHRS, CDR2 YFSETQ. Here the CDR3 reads CASSLGLGGTGANVLTF. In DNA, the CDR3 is TGCGCCAGCAGCTTGGGATTGGGGGGTACTGGGGCCAACGTCCTGACTTTC.

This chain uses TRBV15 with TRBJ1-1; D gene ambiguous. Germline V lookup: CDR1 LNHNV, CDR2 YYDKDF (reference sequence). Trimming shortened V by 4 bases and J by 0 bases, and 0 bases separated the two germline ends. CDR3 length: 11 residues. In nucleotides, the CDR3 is TGTGCCACCAGCATGAACACTGAAGCTTTCTTT. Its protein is CATSMNTEAFF.

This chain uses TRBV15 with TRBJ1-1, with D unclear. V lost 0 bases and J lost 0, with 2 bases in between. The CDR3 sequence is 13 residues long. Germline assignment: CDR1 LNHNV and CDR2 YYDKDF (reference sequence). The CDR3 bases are TGTGCCACCAGCAGAGAGCTGAACACTGAAGCTTTCTTT. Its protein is CATSRELNTEAFF.

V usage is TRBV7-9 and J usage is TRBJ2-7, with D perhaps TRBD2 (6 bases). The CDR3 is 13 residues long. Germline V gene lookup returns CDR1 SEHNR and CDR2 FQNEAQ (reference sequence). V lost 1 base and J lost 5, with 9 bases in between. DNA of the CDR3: TGTGCCAGCAGCTTAGGGGCGGGGAACGAGCAGTACTTC. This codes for CASSLGAGNEQYF.

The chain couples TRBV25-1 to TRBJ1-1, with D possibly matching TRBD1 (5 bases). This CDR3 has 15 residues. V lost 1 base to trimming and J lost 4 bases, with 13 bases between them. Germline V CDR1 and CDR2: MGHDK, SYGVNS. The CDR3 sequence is CASSELVGGGTEAFF. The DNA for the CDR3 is TGTGCCAGCAGTGAATTGGTGGGGGGAGGCACTGAAGCTTTCTTT.

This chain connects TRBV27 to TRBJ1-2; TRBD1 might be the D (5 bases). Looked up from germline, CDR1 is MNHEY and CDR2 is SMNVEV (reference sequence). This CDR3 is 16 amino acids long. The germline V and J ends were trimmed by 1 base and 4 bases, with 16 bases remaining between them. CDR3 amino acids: CASSLYRDSPFYGYTF. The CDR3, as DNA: TGTGCCAGCAGTTTATATCGAGACAGCCCGTTCTATGGCTACACCTTC.

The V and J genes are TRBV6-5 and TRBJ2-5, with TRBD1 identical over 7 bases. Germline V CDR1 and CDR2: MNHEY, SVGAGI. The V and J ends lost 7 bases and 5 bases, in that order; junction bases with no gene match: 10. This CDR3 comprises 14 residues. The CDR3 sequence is CASIQRGLGETQYF. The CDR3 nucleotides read TGTGCCAGCATCCAAAGGGGGCTTGGGGAGACCCAGTACTTC.

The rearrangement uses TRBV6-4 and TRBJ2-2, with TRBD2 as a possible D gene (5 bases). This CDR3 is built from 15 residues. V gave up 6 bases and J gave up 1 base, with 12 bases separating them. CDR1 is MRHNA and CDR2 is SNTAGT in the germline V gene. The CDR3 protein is CASSSLGGNTGELFF. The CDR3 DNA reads TGTGCCAGCAGCTCGTTAGGAGGGAACACCGGGGAGCTGTTTTTT.

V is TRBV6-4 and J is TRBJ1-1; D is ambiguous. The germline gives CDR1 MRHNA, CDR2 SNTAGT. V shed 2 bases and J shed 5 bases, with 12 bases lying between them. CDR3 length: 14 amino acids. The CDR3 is CASSDGGEGTEAFF. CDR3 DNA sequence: TGTGCCAGCAGTGACGGCGGGGAAGGGACTGAAGCTTTCTTT.

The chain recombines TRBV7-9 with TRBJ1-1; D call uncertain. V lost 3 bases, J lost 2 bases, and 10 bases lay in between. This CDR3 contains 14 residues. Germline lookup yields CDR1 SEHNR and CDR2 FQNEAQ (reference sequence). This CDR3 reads CASSLPLGNTEAFF. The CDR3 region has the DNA TGTGCCAGCAGCTTGCCCTTGGGAAACACTGAAGCTTTCTTT.

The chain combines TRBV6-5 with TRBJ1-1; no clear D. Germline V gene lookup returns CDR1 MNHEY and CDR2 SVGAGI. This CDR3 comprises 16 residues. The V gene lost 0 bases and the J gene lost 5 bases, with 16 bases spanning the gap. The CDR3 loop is CASSYSGWGLRTEAFF. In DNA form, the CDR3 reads TGTGCCAGCAGTTACTCAGGGTGGGGTTTGCGAACTGAAGCTTTCTTT.

In nucleotides, the CDR3 is TGTGCCAGCTTCTCAGAAGGGTCACTCAACTATGGCTACACCTTC. Amino acid sequence: CASFSEGSLNYGYTF. This chain joins TRBV6-5 and TRBJ1-2; D is undetermined. Germline CDR1 is MNHEY and CDR2 is SVGAGI. V was shortened by 8 bases and J by 2 bases, with 18 bases between the two germline ends. CDR3 length equals 15 residues.